What follows describes a single T cell receptor (beta chain). Its antigen is undetermined. The entry originates in a study of spatial heterogeneity in lung cancer. Study information: There were 70 to 80 donors, all of them untreated patients with early-stage non-small cell lung cancer. Sequenced follow-up PBMC samples came a median of around 2 years after resection, where available.

Individual TCR cDNA molecules each bore their own unique molecular identifier. TCRdb reanalysed the 5' RACE reads using MiXCR and keeps one entry per CDR3 protein. The repertoire holds under 150,000 distinct CDR3 sequences, 9% to 15% seen once, with 16% in the top ten. The CDR3 has 15 amino acids. The V segment lost 3 bases and the J segment 8 bases; nucleotides outside the gene matches: 10. In germline, CDR1 is KGHDR, CDR2 SFDVKD. Stated time point: blood at routine non-recurrence follow-up after resection. Whole RNA, isolated from tumor, nontumor lung or frozen PBMC, was sequenced without prior sorting. Study findings and constraints: Whereas they appeared in blood less at follow-up, ubiquitous expanded tumor TCRs appeared there more at resection.

This sequence joins TRBV24-1 and TRBJ1-2; TRBD1 matches 8 bases. Specimen: PBMCs, collected at follow-up. This TCR was recovered from a male donor with early-stage non-small cell lung cancer. CDR3 DNA: TGTGCCACCAGTGATACCGGACAGGGAAGGAAGGGCTACACCTTC. Translation: CATSDTGQGRKGYTF.